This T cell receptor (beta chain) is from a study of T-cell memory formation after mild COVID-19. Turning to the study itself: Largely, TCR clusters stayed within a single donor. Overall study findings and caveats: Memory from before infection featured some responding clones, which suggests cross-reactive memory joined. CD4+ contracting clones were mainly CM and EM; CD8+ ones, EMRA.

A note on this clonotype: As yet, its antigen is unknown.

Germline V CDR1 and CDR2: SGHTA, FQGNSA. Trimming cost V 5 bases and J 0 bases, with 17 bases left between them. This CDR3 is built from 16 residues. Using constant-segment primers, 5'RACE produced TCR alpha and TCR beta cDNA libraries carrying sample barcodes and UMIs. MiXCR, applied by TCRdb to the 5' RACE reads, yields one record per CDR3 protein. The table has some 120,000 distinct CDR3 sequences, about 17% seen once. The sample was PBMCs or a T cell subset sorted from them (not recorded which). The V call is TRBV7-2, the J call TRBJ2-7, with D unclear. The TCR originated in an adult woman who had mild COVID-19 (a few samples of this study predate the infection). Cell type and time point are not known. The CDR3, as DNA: TGTGCCAGCAGCCCCCGGATGGACCTTAGCTCCTACGAGCAGTACTTC. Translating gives CASSPRMDLSSYEQYF.